This T cell receptor (beta chain) is drawn from a study of T cells in Graves' hyperthyroidism and ophthalmopathy (dated by TCRdb to between 2018 and 2021). Regarding the research as a whole: Peripheral blood was collected at initial diagnosis, before any treatment. Prospective prediction of ophthalmopathy was tested in an independent validation cohort of 18 to 20 hyperthyroidism patients and approximately 17 patients who later progressed to ophthalmopathy. The paper describes TCR Vbeta CDR3 sequencing of 140 or so peripheral blood samples, made up of roughly 45 ophthalmopathy patients, 70 to 75 hyperthyroidism patients and approximately 17 progressor patients. After sampling, hyperthyroidism patients received methimazole starting at 30 mg daily, and ophthalmopathy patients received high-dose intravenous methylprednisolone. For training and testing, the approximately 97 patients in the discovery cohort were randomly divided in a 7:3 ratio. TCR V-J signatures able to tell the groups apart were searched for in a discovery cohort of about a hundred patients, of whom 43 had Graves' ophthalmopathy and some 60 had stable Graves' hyperthyroidism. In addition, the study compared T-cell repertoires in thyroid tissue and in blood from several Graves' hyperthyroidism patients. Overall study outcomes, separate from this receptor: A 13 V-J signature model separated ophthalmopathy from stable hyperthyroidism, with around 88% sensitivity and roughly 84% specificity in cross-validation and 80%/75% in testing. No statistical method was used to set the sample size in advance, and investigators knew the group allocation. In validation, the model predicted progression to ophthalmopathy with over 60% sensitivity and 72% to 75% specificity, a median of about six months before onset. Most expanded thyroid clonotypes (frequency above 0.001) were also detected in blood, suggesting blood repertoires may reflect thyroid immune responses.

V lost 5 bases and J lost 3 bases; the stretch between them is 9 bases long. From the cysteine through the phenylalanine, the CDR3 covers 13 amino acids. The kept DNA is CDR3 alone, 39 bases in frame from the first base. From a lookup of the germline V gene, CDR1 and CDR2 are KGHDR and SFDVKD. Amplification of TCR beta CDR3 regions was carried out from RNA transcripts. A first-round RT-PCR of the TCR CDR3 used the HTBI primer set with the Qiagen OneStep RT-PCR kit. The libraries were constructed in a second round of multiplex PCR and then size-selected and purified. The libraries were sequenced on an Illumina HiSeq2000 using paired-end 100 bp reads. The original pipeline was this. Raw data were processed with SOAPnuke, discarding reads with adapters, uncalled bases, mean Phred below 15, or no exact constant-primer or identifier match. COPE v1.2.5 was used to merge the high-quality paired reads, and each unique nucleotide sequence was defined as a clonotype. Clonotypes were aligned to IMGT TRBV, TRBD and TRBJ reference segments using MiTCR v1.1. The analysis included only V-J combinations with a frequency above 0.0001, which together covered roughly 99% of the repertoires. A TCS score was defined as the ratio between F50 (clonal expansion) and ExV (chaos), using BLOSUM62-based TCRdist between CDR3 peptides within each V-J. Welch's t-statistics and random forest reduced just over 500 V-J features to under 15, which were used in a naive Bayes classifier (R e1071). The public sequencing data were trimmed at Q25 with fastp and processed into clonotypes with MiXCR by TCRdb, which kept only in-frame beta chains. Identical CDR3 proteins give one entry, which carries the most common genes and DNA. In this record, the V and J calls reflect TCRdb's handling and not the investigators' own analysis. The sample table shows some 550,000 distinct CDR3 sequences, and around 20% are seen once. The leading ten clones occupy 26% of the sample.

This clonotype was detected many times. The clone's antigen remains unknown. Per-base qualities were not stored, and no clone one base away is much larger. A patient counted as having stable Graves' hyperthyroidism if no progression to ophthalmopathy occurred over 18 months of follow-up. The hyperthyroidism patients were between 18 and 65 years old and newly diagnosed, with a disease duration of less than 2 months. Exclusion was applied to patients with uncontrolled infections, other autoimmune diseases, pregnancy or lactation. Diagnoses were established on the basis of clinical symptoms, serum thyroxine and TRAb, thyroid ultrasound, and orbital computed tomography. PBMCs were separated from about 10 ml of fresh peripheral blood using Ficoll-Paque density gradient centrifugation. Total RNA was extracted with Trizol reagent, and quality was checked on an Agilent 2100 Bioanalyzer.

What was sequenced was blood. This receptor chain uses TRBV24-1 and TRBJ1-2; the D gene assignment is ambiguous. The origin of this receptor is a man aged 18 to 29 with Graves' hyperthyroidism. The CDR3 here reads CATSGGLDYGYTF. The nucleotides are TGTGCCACCAGTGGAGGCCTCGACTATGGCTACACCTTC.